These 27 T cell receptor beta chains share one sample of origin, sequenced in a study of blood T cell repertoires in COVID-19 (dated by TCRdb to the early 2020s). The library was made by the immunoSEQ multiplex PCR assay. In TCRdb, the immuneACCESS table is reduced to in-frame sequences with V and J assigned. These tables do not hold every clone; where another copy was compared, an unresolved V gene accounts for under half, and the others remain unexplained. This sample comprises about 220,000 clones, around 84% of them detected only once. The ten largest clones add up to about 20% of the sample. Sequenced material: peripheral blood. The receptors shown here come from a man under 40 with active or convalescent COVID-19.

The chain is built from TRBV18 and TRBJ1-3; D gene ambiguous. The length of the CDR3 is 16 residues. The V and J ends lost 0 bases and 0 bases respectively, with 9 bases between them. Germline V gene sequence: CDR1 KGHSH, CDR2 LQKENI. CDR3 nucleotide sequence: TGTGCCAGCTCACCACCAAACAGCCTCTCTGGAAACACCATATATTTT. Translated: CASSPPNSLSGNTIYF.

This clone came up once. The V and J genes are TRBV3-1 (or the pseudogene TRBV3-2) and TRBJ2-1, with a weak D call TRBD1 (6 bases). The CDR3 spans 17 residues. Trimming took 1 base from V and 0 from J, leaving 13 bases between them. Germline V CDR1 and CDR2: LGHDT, YNNKEL (reference sequence). This CDR3 reads CASSQGGGRTSYNEQFF. The CDR3 coding sequence is TGTGCCAGCAGCCAAGGTGGGGGCCGGACCTCCTACAATGAGCAGTTCTTC.

The genes are TRBV4-2 and TRBJ2-2; weak D call: TRBD1 (6 bases). V was shortened by 1 base and J by 3 bases, with 12 bases between the two germline ends. Germline V CDR1 and CDR2: LGHNA, YNFKEQ. This CDR3 contains 16 residues. This CDR3 reads CASSQAGERDTGELFF. The CDR3 region has the DNA TGTGCCAGCAGCCAAGCAGGGGAACGGGACACCGGGGAGCTGTTTTTT.

V usage is TRBV5-1 and J usage is TRBJ1-2; 8 bases align to TRBD1. The CDR3 runs 16 residues. The V gene's germline CDR1 is SGHRS and CDR2 YFSETQ. V lost 0 bases and J lost 4; bases outside the gene matches: 8. CDR3: CASSLGEQGGIYGYTF. The CDR3 coding sequence is TGCGCCAGCAGCTTGGGCGAACAGGGGGGTATCTATGGCTACACCTTC.

V and J are TRBV4-1 and TRBJ1-4, with 7 bases identical to TRBD1. CDR3 size: 16 residues. Germline trimming cut 1 base from V and 3 bases from J; bases unmatched to any gene: 5. The germline CDR1 and CDR2 sequences are MGHRA and YSYEKL. This CDR3 is CASSQGLGGPNEKLFF. The CDR3 nucleotides read TGCGCCAGCAGCCAAGGTTTAGGGGGCCCTAATGAAAAACTGTTTTTT.

This chain connects TRBV9 to TRBJ1-2; 11 bases are shared with TRBD1. The CDR3 consists of 15 residues. Germline V CDR1 and CDR2: SGDLS, YYNGEE. V trimming: 3 bases; J trimming: 4 bases; junction bases outside the gene matches: 5. The CDR3 region is CASSAGQGGLYGYTF. CDR3 DNA sequence: TGTGCCAGCAGCGCGGGACAGGGGGGGCTCTATGGCTACACCTTC.

Comment on this clone: One end of the junction is discordant with germline, which a read error may explain. The genes are TRBV7-7 and TRBJ2-2; 8 bases map to TRBD1. Germline V gene data show CDR1 as SSHAT and CDR2 as FNYEAQ (reference sequence). The CDR3 is 15 residues long. CDR3 in amino acids: CASSLGQGGTGELFF. CDR3 nucleotides: TGTGCTAGCAGCTTAGGACAGGGCGGCACCGGGGAGCTGTTTTTT.

The V call is TRBV28, the J call TRBJ1-1; D call uncertain. Trimming stripped 6 bases from V and 10 bases from J, with 24 bases between. The CDR3 sequence is 15 residues long. Germline loops: CDR1 MDHEN, CDR2 SYDVKM. The CDR3 region is CASRPTVASERGAFF. The CDR3 nucleotides read TGTGCCAGCAGGCCCACTGTGGCAAGTGAACGGGGAGCTTTCTTT.

This sequence joins TRBV27 and TRBJ2-1, with a tentative D call TRBD1 (5 bases). Germline CDR1 MNHEY, CDR2 SMNVEV (reference sequence). CDR3 length: 12 residues. Trimming cost V 2 bases and J 9 bases, with 8 bases left between them. CDR3 nucleotide sequence: TGTGCCAGCAGTTTAATTGGGGCTGAGCAGTTCTTC. Encoded protein: CASSLIGAEQFF.

The chain couples TRBV5-1 to TRBJ1-1, with D maybe TRBD1 (6 bases). This CDR3 is 13 amino acids long. Trimming left V 7 bases short and J 5 bases short, with 15 bases between. CDR1 and CDR2 (germline): SGHRS, YFSETQ. CDR3 bases: TGCGCCAGCTTTGACTCTCAGGGGACTGAAGCTTTCTTT. Protein product: CASFDSQGTEAFF.

The chain has TRBV7-2 and TRBJ1-2; unclear D gene. The CDR3 length is 17 residues. Germline V lookup: CDR1 SGHTA, CDR2 FQGNSA. V was trimmed by 3 bases and J by 0 bases, leaving 17 bases between them. CDR3 nucleotides: TGTGCCAGCAGCTTCTTGCCCCGACCGGGAGCTAACTATGGCTACACCTTC. This codes for CASSFLPRPGANYGYTF.

The genes are TRBV19 and TRBJ2-3; D is perhaps TRBD2 (6 bases). CDR3 length equals 13 residues. V was trimmed by 5 bases and J by 4 bases, leaving 10 bases between them. Germline V gene sequence: CDR1 LNHDA, CDR2 SQIVND (reference sequence). The CDR3 sequence: CASSEGLPDTQYF. Written as DNA, the CDR3 is TGTGCCAGTAGTGAGGGACTTCCAGATACGCAGTATTTT.

Concerning this clone itself: Other DNA sequences in the sample encode the same CDR3. This rearrangement joins TRBV18 to TRBJ1-1, with a tentative D call TRBD1 (5 bases). This CDR3 region has 13 residues. The V gene's germline CDR1 is KGHSH and CDR2 LQKENI. The V end lost 5 bases, the J end lost 0 bases, and 7 bases lay between the germline ends. The CDR3 DNA follows: TGTGCCAGCTCAGGAGGGGTGAACACTGAAGCTTTCTTT. This encodes CASSGGVNTEAFF.

The chain has TRBV24-1 and TRBJ1-5, with D perhaps matching TRBD1 (5 bases). The germline CDR1 and CDR2 sequences are KGHDR and SFDVKD. The CDR3 has 17 amino acids. V shed 3 bases and J shed 5 bases, with 19 bases lying between them. The CDR3 nucleotides read TGTGCCACCAGTGATCGAAGGACACGGTATGAGCATCAGCCCCAGCATTTT. This codes for CATSDRRTRYEHQPQHF.

This chain joins TRBV5-4 and TRBJ1-2; no clear D. This CDR3 spans 14 amino acids. Germline CDR1 SGHNT, CDR2 YYREEE (reference sequence). V dropped 4 bases and J dropped 2 bases, with 12 bases sitting between them. The CDR3 DNA reads TGTGCCAGCAGCCGCGGCGCGGGGAACTATGGCTACACCTTC. As protein: CASSRGAGNYGYTF.

J is TRBJ2-1 and V is TRBV6-5, with 9 bases that match TRBD1. The CDR3 has 15 residues. The ends lost 5 bases at V and 7 bases at J; junction bases unmatched: 9. The germline CDR1 and CDR2 sequences are MNHEY and SVGAGI. The CDR3 sequence: CASSPDRGFRNEQFF. For the CDR3, the DNA is TGTGCCAGCAGTCCCGACAGGGGGTTTAGGAATGAGCAGTTCTTC.

Here the CDR3 reads CASSPAGGRREKLFF. The CDR3 coding sequence is TGTGCCAGCAGTCCCGCAGGAGGAAGGCGTGAAAAACTGTTTTTT. The chain has TRBV27 and TRBJ1-4; D remains ambiguous. The V end lost 5 bases, the J end lost 7 bases, and 17 bases lay between the germline ends. CDR1 is MNHEY and CDR2 is SMNVEV in the germline V gene (reference sequence). The CDR3 has 15 residues.

The rearrangement links TRBV9 to TRBJ1-2, with 9 bases aligning to TRBD1. Germline V CDR1 and CDR2: SGDLS, YYNGEE. The J segment lost 4 bases and the V segment lost 3 bases, leaving 4 bases of the junction unmatched. This CDR3 region has 14 residues. Written as DNA, the CDR3 is TGTGCCAGCAGCGCGGGACAGGGACCCTATGGCTACACCTTC. Its translation is CASSAGQGPYGYTF.

The V gene is TRBV6-5, the J gene TRBJ2-2; TRBD2 might be the D (5 bases). CDR1 MNHEY and CDR2 SVGAGI come from the germline V gene. CDR3 length equals 12 residues. Trimming took off 8 bases at V and 6 bases at J, with 10 bases between the two ends. The DNA for the CDR3 is TGTGCCAGCGCCCCCGGGGCCGGGGAGCTGTTTTTT. Its protein is CASAPGAGELFF.

This rearrangement joins TRBV19 to TRBJ2-1, with TRBD2 matching 7 bases. Trimming at V came to 3 bases and at J to 3 bases, leaving 2 bases not matched to a gene. The CDR3 has 14 amino acids. Per the germline V gene, CDR1 is LNHDA and CDR2 is SQIVND (reference sequence). The CDR3 nucleotides are TGTGCCAGTAGTATGAGCGGGGTCTACAATGAGCAGTTCTTC. Its translation: CASSMSGVYNEQFF.

V and J are TRBV5-5 and TRBJ2-1; D is possibly TRBD2 (5 bases). V lost 4 bases and J 3 bases, leaving 17 bases between the germline ends. CDR3 length equals 16 residues. Germline values: CDR1 SGHKS, CDR2 YYEKEE (reference sequence). The CDR3 reads CASSPHSAALYNEQFF. CDR3 nucleotide sequence: TGTGCCAGCAGCCCTCACTCAGCGGCCCTCTACAATGAGCAGTTCTTC.

This clone came up once. The genes are TRBV18 and TRBJ1-2; a possible D gene is TRBD1 (6 bases). Trimming shortened V by 3 bases and J by 8 bases, and 13 bases separated the two germline ends. The CDR3 contains 13 residues. CDR1 KGHSH and CDR2 LQKENI come from the germline V gene. For the CDR3, the DNA is TGTGCCAGCTCACCTGGTCAGGGGCTCGGCTACACCTTC. As protein: CASSPGQGLGYTF.

This sequence joins TRBV2 and TRBJ2-3; 10 bases align to TRBD2. CDR3 length: 15 residues. Germline lookup yields CDR1 SNHLY and CDR2 FYNNEI. V shed 6 bases, J shed 3 bases, and the junction held 6 bases outside the gene matches. The CDR3 here is CASSVLAGETDTQYF. CDR3 in DNA: TGTGCCAGCAGCGTTCTAGCGGGAGAGACAGATACGCAGTATTTT.

The V call is TRBV5-4, the J call TRBJ2-5; 8 nucleotides line up with TRBD1. Germline values: CDR1 SGHNT, CDR2 YYREEE (reference sequence). The CDR3 extends over 16 amino acids. Trimming removed 4 bases from V and 3 bases from J; junction bases left unmatched: 11. In DNA form, the CDR3 reads TGTGCCAGCAGCCAACCCGACAGGGGCGGCGAAGAGACCCAGTACTTC. Protein product: CASSQPDRGGEETQYF.

This rearrangement joins TRBV15 to TRBJ2-2; TRBD2 matches 10 bases. This CDR3 contains 16 residues. V was clipped by 7 bases and J by 5 bases; unmatched bases: 10. CDR1 LNHNV and CDR2 YYDKDF come from the germline V gene (reference sequence). The DNA of the CDR3 is TGTGCCACCAAGCGGTCTAGCGGGAGATTAACCGGGGAGCTGTTTTTT. Amino acids: CATKRSSGRLTGELFF.

The chain uses TRBV28 and TRBJ1-1, with D possibly matching TRBD1 (5 bases). The CDR3 extends over 15 amino acids. Trimming left V 1 base short and J 9 bases short, with 18 bases between. Germline V gives CDR1 MDHEN, CDR2 SYDVKM. CDR3 residues: CASSLFSLRGPKAFF. In DNA form, the CDR3 reads TGTGCCAGCAGTTTATTTTCCCTGCGGGGCCCCAAAGCTTTCTTT.

A word on this clone: The junction does not match germline at one end; this may be a read error. The chain combines TRBV3-1 (or the pseudogene TRBV3-2) with TRBJ2-5, with TRBD2 matching 8 bases. The germline V gene encodes CDR1 LGHDT and CDR2 YNNKEL (reference sequence). CDR3 length equals 14 residues. The CDR3 loop is CASSQVQRGSRMDF. Here the CDR3 DNA reads TGTGCCAGCAGCCAAGTACAGCGGGGGAGCCGTATGGACTTC.